This T cell receptor (beta chain) appears in the sequencing data of a study of shared clonotypes between healthy human individuals. Study findings and constraints: Few donors limited the genetic and exposure-history diversity represented.

A remark on this clone: Its antigen is undetermined.

Clones were sequenced by immunoSEQ multiplex PCR, and TCRdb holds only the in-frame ones, with some missing. The repertoire consists of about 2.3 million clones, with about 90% occurring once and the leading ten covering 0.37%. V lost 5 bases and J 2 bases, leaving 6 bases between the germline ends. Germline CDR1 and CDR2: SGHNT and YENEEA. This CDR3 is 13 amino acids long. This chain connects TRBV11-3 to TRBJ2-2; unclear D gene. This sequence originates from a man aged 18 to 35 in good health. Some clones in this sample may be carry-over from other donors' samples. Sequences were obtained from naive CD4+ T cells from PBMCs. The subset was: CD45RA+ positively selected. The CDR3 spells CASSHRNTGELFF. The CDR3 DNA follows: TGTGCCAGCAGCCATAGAAACACCGGGGAGCTGTTTTTT.